The next 24 T cell receptor beta chains were all read from a single sample in a study of blood T cell repertoires in COVID-19. Assay used: immunoSEQ multiplex PCR; TCRdb lists only in-frame clones, some missing. Of fewer than 250,000 clones listed, roughly 90% are singletons. Material for sequencing was peripheral blood. These receptors originate from a woman aged 40 to 49 who had recovered from COVID-19.

This clone has a handful of counts. The chain carries TRBV28 and TRBJ1-6; 11 bases are a match to TRBD1. The CDR3 has 16 residues. CDR1 MDHEN and CDR2 SYDVKM come from the germline V gene. V lost 3 bases, J lost 10 bases, and 8 bases stayed unmatched. The chain's CDR3 is CASSFPPGQGGSPLHF. CDR3 coding DNA: TGTGCCAGCAGTTTCCCGCCGGGACAGGGGGGATCACCCCTCCACTTT. Together with reference TRBV28 and TRBJ1-6, the CDR3 gives the full variable domain: DVKVTQSSRYLVKRTGEKVFLECVQDMDHENMFWYRQDPGLGLRLIYFSYDVKMKEKGDIPEGYSVSREKKERFSLILESASTNQTSMYLCASSFPPGQGGSPLHFGNGTRLTVT.

The chain combines TRBV12-5 with TRBJ1-5; D ambiguous. Trimming stripped 1 base from V and 9 bases from J, with 10 bases between. Germline V lookup: CDR1 LGHNT, CDR2 FRNRAP. The CDR3 contains 13 residues. The CDR3 loop is CASGLGLDRPQHF. CDR3 DNA sequence: TGTGCTAGTGGTTTGGGGTTAGATCGGCCCCAGCATTTT.

V gene TRBV5-4 combines with J gene TRBJ2-2; perhaps TRBD1 as D (6 bases). The germline gives CDR1 SGHNT, CDR2 YYREEE (reference sequence). The CDR3 is made up of 16 amino acids. V lost 0 bases and J 7 bases, leaving 16 bases between the germline ends. The CDR3 region is CASSLGVRGRDGELFF. In nucleotides, the CDR3 is TGTGCCAGCAGCTTGGGGGTCAGGGGTAGAGACGGGGAGCTGTTTTTT.

V is TRBV27 and J is TRBJ2-6, with D hard to call. Trimming took off 3 bases at V and 2 bases at J, with 2 bases between the two ends. There are 13 residues in the CDR3. Germline V CDR1 and CDR2: MNHEY, SMNVEV (reference sequence). CDR3: CASSFAGANVLTF. DNA for the CDR3: TGTGCCAGCAGTTTCGCTGGGGCCAACGTCCTGACTTTC.

The chain recombines TRBV3-1 (or the pseudogene TRBV3-2) with TRBJ2-1; D is ambiguous. The CDR3 runs 15 residues. V was pared by 2 bases and J by 8 bases, with 16 bases between. Germline CDR1 is LGHDT and CDR2 is YNNKEL (reference sequence). The CDR3 sequence: CASSQTVVRSYEQFF. In DNA, the CDR3 is TGTGCCAGCAGCCAAACGGTGGTCCGGAGCTATGAGCAGTTCTTC.

The chain is built from TRBV10-3 and TRBJ1-6; TRBD1 matches 9 bases. Unmatched junction bases numbered 5, after V lost 4 bases and J lost 10 bases. The CDR3 contains 14 residues. The germline gives CDR1 ENHRY, CDR2 SYGVKD. CDR3 coding DNA: TGTGCCATCAGTGGGAGAGACAGGGGGTCACCCCTCCACTTT. Its protein product is CAISGRDRGSPLHF.

This clone has only a few counts. The rearrangement links TRBV28 to TRBJ1-4, with D possibly TRBD1 on 6 matching bases. The CDR3 is 17 residues long. Trimming removed 6 bases at V and 3 bases at J, with 20 bases between. The germline V gene has CDR1 MDHEN and CDR2 SYDVKM. CDR3 coding DNA: TGTGCCAGCAGATCCTACGGGACAACCGACGCTAATGAAAAACTGTTTTTT. Translation: CASRSYGTTDANEKLFF.

The chain is built from TRBV10-3 and TRBJ2-3, with 8 bases aligning to TRBD1. This CDR3 contains 19 residues. Trimming took 0 bases from V and 2 from J; bases not matched to a gene: 13. Germline V gives CDR1 ENHRY, CDR2 SYGVKD. This CDR3 reads CAISESSDRVNLDTDTQYF. CDR3 DNA: TGTGCCATCAGTGAGTCCTCGGACAGGGTCAATCTCGACACAGATACGCAGTATTTT.

This chain connects TRBV27 to TRBJ2-1, with 9 positions matching TRBD2. After removal of 1 base from V and 3 bases from J, the junction contained 4 bases not matched to a gene. This CDR3 comprises 16 residues. Germline lookup yields CDR1 MNHEY and CDR2 SMNVEV (reference sequence). The CDR3 DNA sequence: TGTGCCAGCAGTTTATGGGGCGGGAGGGGCTACAATGAGCAGTTCTTC. Its translation: CASSLWGGRGYNEQFF.

The V and J genes are TRBV30 and TRBJ2-1; D remains ambiguous. Germline values: CDR1 GTSNPN, CDR2 SVGIG (reference sequence). Between the trimmed V and J ends, which lost 4 bases and 10 bases, there was a span of 11 bases. The CDR3 is made up of 11 amino acids. The CDR3 coding sequence is TGTGCCTGGACCCGACGAGGAGAGCAGTTCTTC. Protein: CAWTRRGEQFF.

J is TRBJ2-7 and V is TRBV5-5; 8 bases are shared with TRBD1. Germline loops: CDR1 SGHKS, CDR2 YYEKEE (reference sequence). The CDR3 length is 13 residues. J gave up 5 bases and V 5 bases, and 6 bases lay outside the gene matches. DNA of the CDR3: TGTGCCAGCAGGGTGGGGACAGGCGACGAGCAGTACTTC. Protein: CASRVGTGDEQYF.

The rearrangement uses TRBV5-1 and TRBJ1-2; TRBD1 aligns across 7 bases. This CDR3 region has 15 residues. The V segment lost 4 bases and the J segment 8 bases; nucleotides outside the gene matches: 14. Per the germline V gene, CDR1 is SGHRS and CDR2 is YFSETQ. The CDR3 spells CASSQNPNRGTGYTF. The CDR3 DNA reads TGCGCCAGCAGCCAGAATCCAAACAGGGGAACCGGCTACACCTTC.

The rearrangement links TRBV12-3 or TRBV12-4 to TRBJ1-1; D uncertain. This CDR3 comprises 13 residues. The ends were cut back, 6 bases at V and 0 bases at J, with 8 bases in the middle. The CDR3 reads CASRIQLNTEAFF. CDR3 in DNA: TGTGCCAGCAGAATACAGCTGAACACTGAAGCTTTCTTT.

The V gene is TRBV10-3, the J gene TRBJ2-3, with TRBD1 matching over 7 bases. V trimming: 6 bases; J trimming: 3 bases; junction bases outside the gene matches: 9. The germline V gene has CDR1 ENHRY and CDR2 SYGVKD. CDR3 length: 15 residues. For the CDR3, the DNA is TGTGCCATCAGGGGCGTAGGGACAGCTACAGATACGCAGTATTTT. This translates into CAIRGVGTATDTQYF.

This clone came up once. CDR3 region: CASTPGGYSNQPQHF. The CDR3 DNA reads as TGTGCCAGCACCCCAGGGGGTTATAGCAATCAGCCCCAGCATTTT. The chain joins TRBV6-5 to TRBJ1-5; 7 bases agree with TRBD1. Germline assignment: CDR1 MNHEY and CDR2 SVGAGI. The CDR3 covers 15 residues. Losses at the gene ends were 7 bases for V and 0 bases for J; bases not matched to a gene: 6.

The gene calls are TRBV6-5 and TRBJ1-6; 10 bases line up with TRBD1. Trimming took 10 bases from V and 7 from J; bases not matched to a gene: 10. CDR3 length: 15 residues. The germline V gene encodes CDR1 MNHEY and CDR2 SVGAGI. CDR3 in DNA: TGTGCCACCCCGGACAGGGGGGAAGGAAATTCACCCCTCCACTTT. Its translation is CATPDRGEGNSPLHF.

The J gene is TRBJ2-7, the V gene TRBV5-1; TRBD2 matches 7 bases. V shed 0 bases and J 3 bases; nucleotides not matched to a gene: 6. In germline, CDR1 is SGHRS, CDR2 YFSETQ. The CDR3 has 15 residues. This CDR3 reads CASSLGLAEFYEQYF. CDR3 DNA sequence: TGCGCCAGCAGCTTGGGTCTAGCGGAGTTCTACGAGCAGTACTTC.

The chain carries TRBV13 and TRBJ1-3, with TRBD1 as a possible D gene (6 bases). V was clipped by 3 bases and J by 0 bases, with 6 bases between them. CDR1 PRHDT and CDR2 FYEKMQ come from the germline V gene (reference sequence). The CDR3 consists of 14 residues. CDR3: CASSLDSSGNTIYF. As DNA, the CDR3 is TGTGCCAGCAGCTTGGACAGCTCTGGAAACACCATATATTTT.

The genes are TRBV9 and TRBJ2-5, with 9 bases matching TRBD1. Germline CDR1 is SGDLS and CDR2 is YYNGEE. The CDR3 extends over 16 amino acids. The junction had 7 bases not matched to a gene; V was cut back by 0 bases and J by 4 bases. The CDR3: CASSVGLQGAGETQYF. DNA for the CDR3: TGTGCCAGCAGCGTAGGGTTACAGGGGGCTGGAGAGACCCAGTACTTC.

The rearrangement uses TRBV24-1 and TRBJ2-3, with 9 bases matching TRBD2. Germline V lookup: CDR1 KGHDR, CDR2 SFDVKD. The junction had 8 bases not matched to a gene; V was cut back by 3 bases and J by 2 bases. This CDR3 comprises 17 residues. Here the CDR3 reads CATSDRSSGAITDTQYF. CDR3 nucleotides: TGTGCCACCAGTGATCGATCTAGCGGGGCCATCACAGATACGCAGTATTTT.

The V call is TRBV12-3 or TRBV12-4, the J call TRBJ1-2; D perhaps matches TRBD1 (5 bases). The CDR3 spans 13 residues. Trimming took 2 bases from V and 8 from J, leaving 12 bases between them. CDR3 in amino acids: CASSLLGLLGYTF. The CDR3 DNA is TGTGCCAGCAGTTTATTGGGACTATTGGGCTACACCTTC.

A single count supports this clone. This rearrangement joins TRBV9 to TRBJ2-3, with D possibly TRBD2 on 5 matching bases. The CDR3 contains 14 residues. Germline assignment: CDR1 SGDLS and CDR2 YYNGEE. Trimming cost V 4 bases and J 4 bases, with 13 bases left between them. CDR3 sequence (DNA): TGTGCCAGCAGCCAAGTTGGGAGCGCAGATACGCAGTATTTT. Encoded protein: CASSQVGSADTQYF.

The chain combines TRBV2 with TRBJ1-5, with 8 positions matching TRBD1. CDR3 length: 13 amino acids. V trimming: 7 bases; J trimming: 3 bases; junction bases outside the gene matches: 2. Germline V CDR1 and CDR2: SNHLY, FYNNEI. In DNA form, the CDR3 reads TGTGCCAGCACGGACAGGGACAATCAGCCCCAGCATTTT. This sequence encodes CASTDRDNQPQHF.

V usage is TRBV5-1 and J usage is TRBJ2-1; tentatively, D is TRBD2 (6 bases). There are 15 residues in the CDR3. V dropped 2 bases and J dropped 0 bases, with 9 bases sitting between them. CDR1 and CDR2 (germline): SGHRS, YFSETQ. The DNA for the CDR3 is TGCGCCAGCAGCTTTAGCGGTAGCTCCTACAATGAGCAGTTCTTC. It translates to CASSFSGSSYNEQFF. Full variable domain (rest looked up from reference TRBV5-1 and TRBJ2-1): KAGVTQTPRYLIKTRGQQVTLSCSPISGHRSVSWYQQTPGQGLQFLFEYFSETQRNKGNFPGRFSGRQFSNSRSEMNVSTLELGDSALYLCASSFSGSSYNEQFFGPGTRLTVL.